The 29 T cell receptor beta chains below were found in one sample sequenced in a study of blood T cell repertoires in COVID-19. Libraries were prepared by immunoSEQ multiplex PCR; TCRdb keeps only in-frame clonotypes and omits some of them. The profile shows some 220,000 clones, just under 85% of them singletons. Source material: peripheral blood. These receptor sequences come from a man aged 45-60 years with acute or convalescent COVID-19.

The J gene is TRBJ1-4, the V gene TRBV7-2; D is unclear. Between the trimmed V and J ends, which lost 2 bases and 0 bases, there was a span of 7 bases. Per germline, CDR1 SGHTA and CDR2 FQGNSA. The CDR3 is 15 amino acids. The CDR3 loop reads CASSLQASTNEKLFF. CDR3 coding DNA: TGTGCCAGCAGCTTACAGGCTTCAACTAATGAAAAACTGTTTTTT.

The chain couples TRBV13 to TRBJ2-7, with D perhaps TRBD2 (6 bases). The germline V gene encodes CDR1 PRHDT and CDR2 FYEKMQ (reference sequence). CDR3 length: 15 residues. V was trimmed by 4 bases and J by 2 bases, leaving 15 bases between them. The CDR3 bases are TGTGCCAGCAGCTCACGCGGGAACCCGACCTACGAGCAGTACTTC. As protein: CASSSRGNPTYEQYF.

The chain carries TRBV27 and TRBJ1-5; D gene ambiguous. Trimming shortened V by 2 bases and J by 0 bases, and 8 bases separated the two germline ends. The CDR3 contains 15 residues. Germline V gene data show CDR1 as MNHEY and CDR2 as SMNVEV (reference sequence). The CDR3 loop reads CASSLKFYSNQPQHF. Here the CDR3 DNA reads TGTGCCAGCAGTTTAAAATTCTATAGCAATCAGCCCCAGCATTTT.

This clone showed up just a few times. The rearrangement joins TRBV6-7 to TRBJ2-1; D gene ambiguous. TRBV6-7 counts as an open reading frame of uncertain function. This CDR3 has 12 residues. Trimming cost V 2 bases and J 10 bases, with 9 bases left between them. CDR3 DNA: TGTGCCAGCAGTTACCATAGACTGGAGCAGTTCTTC. Amino acids: CASSYHRLEQFF.

The chain couples TRBV2 to TRBJ1-1; D remains ambiguous. This CDR3 region has 12 residues. The V gene's germline CDR1 is SNHLY and CDR2 FYNNEI. V was trimmed by 4 bases and J by 1 base, leaving 4 bases between them. The DNA of the CDR3 is TGTGCCAGCAGTGCAGAGAACACTGAAGCTTTCTTT. It specifies CASSAENTEAFF.

The chain combines TRBV3-1 (or the pseudogene TRBV3-2) with TRBJ1-3; 7 nucleotides match TRBD1. Germline V gene lookup returns CDR1 LGHDT and CDR2 YNNKEL (reference sequence). CDR3 length: 15 amino acids. Losses at the gene ends were 2 bases for V and 2 bases for J; bases not matched to a gene: 3. CDR3 protein: CASSQTTGTGNTIYF. The DNA for the CDR3 is TGTGCCAGCAGCCAAACGACAGGGACTGGAAACACCATATATTTT.

The chain employs TRBV14 and TRBJ2-7; possibly TRBD2 for D (5 bases). Germline CDR1 and CDR2: SGHDN and FVKESK. The CDR3 consists of 14 residues. Trimming cost V 4 bases and J 5 bases, with 15 bases left between them. The CDR3 DNA sequence: TGTGCCAGCAGCCTTACTAGGGCGACCCACGAGCAGTACTTC. Encoded protein: CASSLTRATHEQYF. Combining the CDR3 with reference TRBV14 and TRBJ2-7 gives the whole variable domain EAGVTQFPSHSVIEKGQTVTLRCDPISGHDNLYWYRRVMGKEIKFLLHFVKESKQDESGMPNNRFLAERTGGTYSTLKVQPAELEDSGVYFCASSLTRATHEQYFGPGTRLTVT.

The chain recombines TRBV3-1 (or the pseudogene TRBV3-2) with TRBJ2-7; D is unclear. Germline CDR1 is LGHDT and CDR2 is YNNKEL (reference sequence). The germline V and J ends were trimmed by 3 bases and 4 bases, with 4 bases remaining between them. CDR3 length: 11 residues. CDR3 loop: CASSHAYEQYF. CDR3 DNA: TGTGCCAGCAGCCATGCGTACGAGCAGTACTTC.

This CDR3 reads CASRGGQGIGGNEKLFF. CDR3 coding DNA: TGTGCCAGCAGGGGGGGACAGGGGATTGGAGGAAATGAAAAACTGTTTTTT. The V and J genes are TRBV3-1 (or the pseudogene TRBV3-2) and TRBJ1-4; 10 bases line up with TRBD1. The V gene end was trimmed by 6 bases and the J gene end by 5 bases; junction bases not matched to a gene: 12. The CDR3 contains 17 residues. Germline CDR1 and CDR2: LGHDT and YNNKEL (reference sequence).

This clone was observed a single time. The V and J genes are TRBV5-8 and TRBJ1-2; D gene uncertain. Trimming removed 5 bases from V and 0 bases from J, with 11 bases in between. The CDR3 consists of 14 residues. Germline assignment: CDR1 SGHTS and CDR2 YDEGEE. The CDR3 sequence: CASRPPSANYGYTF. The CDR3 coding sequence is TGTGCCAGCAGACCACCCTCAGCTAACTATGGCTACACCTTC. Full variable domain (outside the CDR3, taken from reference TRBV5-8 and TRBJ1-2): EAGVTQSPTHLIKTRGQQATLRCSPISGHTSVYWYQQALGLGLQFLLWYDEGEERNRGNFPPRFSGRQFPNYSSELNVNALELEDSALYLCASRPPSANYGYTFGSGTRLTVV.

The chain joins TRBV3-1 (or the pseudogene TRBV3-2) to TRBJ2-3; D possibly corresponds to TRBD2 (5 bases). This CDR3 has 14 residues. Trimming stripped 1 base from V and 6 bases from J, with 11 bases between. Germline assignment: CDR1 LGHDT and CDR2 YNNKEL (reference sequence). The CDR3 DNA reads as TGTGCCAGCAGCCAAGTTCCGGGGTCGGATACGCAGTATTTT. Translating it yields CASSQVPGSDTQYF.

The V call is TRBV18, the J call TRBJ2-7; the D is unclear. The germline gives CDR1 KGHSH, CDR2 LQKENI. The CDR3 is 11 amino acids. V lost 1 base and J 6 bases, leaving 4 bases between the germline ends. The CDR3 protein is CASSPHSEQYF. For the CDR3, the DNA is TGTGCCAGCTCACCACACTCCGAGCAGTACTTC.

This chain links TRBV18 with TRBJ1-1; the D is unclear. V was trimmed by 3 bases and J by 4 bases, leaving 12 bases between them. The CDR3 contains 14 residues. The germline V gene has CDR1 KGHSH and CDR2 LQKENI. The CDR3 nucleotides are TGTGCCAGCTCACCGACACGGGAGGTCACTGAAGCTTTCTTT. This gives the protein CASSPTREVTEAFF.

The chain employs TRBV30 and TRBJ1-5, with a tentative D call TRBD1 (5 bases). Trimming pared 0 bases from V and 7 bases from J, leaving 10 bases between. CDR1 GTSNPN and CDR2 SVGIG come from the germline V gene (reference sequence). The CDR3 is 13 amino acids. CDR3 sequence reads: CAWSVGGIQPQHF. CDR3 nucleotides: TGTGCCTGGAGTGTCGGGGGAATACAGCCCCAGCATTTT.

The rearrangement uses TRBV14 and TRBJ1-2; D not resolved. Per germline, CDR1 SGHDN and CDR2 FVKESK. The V end lost 0 bases, the J end lost 1 base, and 12 bases lay between the germline ends. The CDR3 sequence is 16 residues long. CDR3 sequence (DNA): TGTGCCAGCAGCCAAGACGCCGGGGTTTTTAACTATGGCTACACCTTC. This sequence encodes CASSQDAGVFNYGYTF.

The chain has TRBV9 and TRBJ1-2; D perhaps matches TRBD1 (6 bases). V was pared by 7 bases and J by 4 bases, with 11 bases between. This CDR3 comprises 12 residues. The germline gives CDR1 SGDLS, CDR2 YYNGEE. DNA for the CDR3: TGTGCCAGCTACCGACAGGTCTATGGCTACACCTTC. Translation gives CASYRQVYGYTF.

CDR3 sequence reads: CATARQGHTEAFF. CDR3 nucleotide sequence: TGTGCCACCGCCCGGCAGGGGCACACTGAAGCTTTCTTT. The chain joins TRBV15 to TRBJ1-1; the D gene is possibly TRBD1 (6 bases). Germline-derived CDR1 and CDR2 are LNHNV and YYDKDF (reference sequence). Between the trimmed V and J ends, which lost 8 bases and 3 bases, there was a span of 13 bases. This CDR3 has 13 residues.

Regarding this clone: At one of its ends the junction is not consistent with the germline gene, which may arise from a read error. The chain is built from TRBV14 and TRBJ1-6; 8 bases match TRBD1. The germline V gene encodes CDR1 SGHDN and CDR2 FVKESK. The CDR3 runs 15 residues. The CDR3 loop reads CASSQEDRVTSPLHF. In DNA, the CDR3 is TGTGCCAGCAGTCAAGAGGACAGGGTAACATCACCCCTCCACTTT.

This clone was counted a single time. V and J are TRBV6-5 and TRBJ1-6; D is perhaps TRBD1 (6 bases). The germline CDR1 and CDR2 sequences are MNHEY and SVGAGI. This CDR3 contains 16 residues. The V and J ends lost 0 bases and 7 bases respectively, with 13 bases between them. In nucleotides, the CDR3 is TGTGCCAGCAGTTACTCGGGGGCAGGGGTGAATTCACCCCTCCACTTT. Its translation is CASSYSGAGVNSPLHF.

This sequence joins TRBV19 and TRBJ2-5; D is ambiguous. CDR1 is LNHDA, CDR2 SQIVND, per germline (reference sequence). V was trimmed by 5 bases and J by 0 bases, leaving 13 bases between them. The CDR3 covers 15 residues. The CDR3 coding sequence is TGTGCCAGTAGTTCCCTAACAGTTTACCAAGAGACCCAGTACTTC. Encoded protein: CASSSLTVYQETQYF.

The chain has TRBV19 and TRBJ1-2; TRBD1 matches at 7 bases. The CDR3 covers 14 residues. V shed 7 bases, J shed 2 bases, and the junction held 7 bases outside the gene matches. Germline V gives CDR1 LNHDA, CDR2 SQIVND (reference sequence). The CDR3 protein is CASNLQGWNYGYTF. DNA for the CDR3: TGTGCCAGTAACCTACAGGGGTGGAACTATGGCTACACCTTC.

The gene calls are TRBV18 and TRBJ2-7; a weak D match, TRBD1 (5 bases). CDR1 and CDR2 from the germline V gene are KGHSH and LQKENI. CDR3 length equals 14 residues. Trimming pared 5 bases from V and 6 bases from J, leaving 17 bases between. The CDR3, as DNA: TGTGCCAGCTCATCGAACCCACAGGTATCCGAGCAGTACTTC. Encoded protein: CASSSNPQVSEQYF.

CDR3 sequence reads: CASSDLQGVGSPLHF. CDR3 sequence (DNA): TGTGCCAGCAGTGATCTACAAGGGGTGGGTTCACCCCTCCACTTT. The rearrangement joins TRBV2 to TRBJ1-6, with D possibly matching TRBD1 (5 bases). CDR1 and CDR2 from the germline V gene are SNHLY and FYNNEI. The CDR3 runs to 15 residues. Trimming pared 3 bases from V and 9 bases from J, leaving 15 bases between.

This chain joins TRBV2 and TRBJ2-3; a possible D gene is TRBD2 (5 bases). The CDR3 has 18 amino acids. Germline-derived CDR1 and CDR2 are SNHLY and FYNNEI. The V end lost 5 bases, the J end lost 1 base, and 22 bases lay between the germline ends. CDR3 amino acids: CASSWTLQDAFRTDTQYF. CDR3 DNA sequence: TGTGCCAGCAGTTGGACTCTCCAAGACGCCTTTCGCACAGATACGCAGTATTTT.

The table lists this clone with a count of one. This chain uses TRBV7-8 with TRBJ2-5; weak D call: TRBD1 (5 bases). This CDR3 is 15 amino acids long. CDR1 and CDR2 from the germline V gene are SGHVS and FQNEAQ. With 5 bases removed from V and 3 bases from J, the gap between germline ends came to 16 bases. The CDR3 spells CASSPRWTREETQYF. The CDR3 DNA sequence: TGTGCCAGCAGCCCGAGATGGACCAGGGAAGAGACCCAGTACTTC.

The chain employs TRBV11-3 and TRBJ2-3, with 12 bases lining up with TRBD2. The V and J ends lost 5 bases and 1 base, in that order; junction bases with no gene match: 4. Germline V gene data show CDR1 as SGHNT and CDR2 as YENEEA. This CDR3 has 16 residues. CDR3 coding DNA: TGTGCCAGCAGCCCAAGGACTAGCGGGGGCACAGATACGCAGTATTTT. Amino acids: CASSPRTSGGTDTQYF.

The chain is built from TRBV5-1 and TRBJ2-5; no definite D call. V lost 0 bases and J lost 2, with 8 bases in between. The CDR3 runs to 14 residues. The V gene's germline CDR1 is SGHRS and CDR2 YFSETQ. Written as DNA, the CDR3 is TGCGCCAGCAGCTTGGGGCAGTTACAAGAGACCCAGTACTTC. This codes for CASSLGQLQETQYF.

Note on this clone: At the DNA level, this CDR3 is encoded by other sequences in the same sample as well. V and J are TRBV27 and TRBJ1-6; D is uncertain. Trimming pared 2 bases from V and 2 bases from J, leaving 13 bases between. Germline CDR1 and CDR2: MNHEY and SMNVEV (reference sequence). The length of the CDR3 is 17 residues. The CDR3 loop is CASSLGLRTTYNSPLHF. Written as DNA, the CDR3 is TGTGCCAGCAGTTTAGGCTTACGGACTACCTATAATTCACCCCTCCACTTT.

This sequence joins TRBV4-1 and TRBJ2-5, with TRBD1 identical over 10 bases. V dropped 0 bases and J dropped 4; count of bases not matched to a gene: 2. CDR1 and CDR2 from the germline V gene are MGHRA and YSYEKL. The CDR3 is 15 residues long. The CDR3 is CASSQDGTGVETQYF. The CDR3 DNA follows: TGCGCCAGCAGCCAAGATGGGACAGGGGTAGAGACCCAGTACTTC.